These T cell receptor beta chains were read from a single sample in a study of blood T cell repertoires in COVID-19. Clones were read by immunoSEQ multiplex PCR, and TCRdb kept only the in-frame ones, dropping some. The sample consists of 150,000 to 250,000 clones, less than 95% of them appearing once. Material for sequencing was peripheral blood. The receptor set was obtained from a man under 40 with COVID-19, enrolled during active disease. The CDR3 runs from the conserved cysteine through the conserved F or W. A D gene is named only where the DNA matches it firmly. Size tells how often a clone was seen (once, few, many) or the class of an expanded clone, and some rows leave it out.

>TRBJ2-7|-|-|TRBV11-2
CASSTRHLGGEQYF
TGTGCCAGCAGCACCCGACATCTGGGGGGCGAGCAGTACTTC
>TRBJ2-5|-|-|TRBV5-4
CASSRSIQGPETQYF
TGTGCCAGCAGCCGTTCCATACAGGGCCCAGAGACCCAGTACTTC
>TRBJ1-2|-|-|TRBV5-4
CASSLRNGGIGDYGYTF
TGTGCCAGCAGCTTGAGGAATGGGGGCATAGGTGACTATGGCTACACCTTC
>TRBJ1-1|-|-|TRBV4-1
CASSHPRDTEAFF
TGCGCCAGCAGCCACCCCCGGGACACTGAAGCTTTCTTT
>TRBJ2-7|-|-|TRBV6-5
CASSRLRQGGYEQYF
TGTGCCAGCAGCCGCCTTCGGCAGGGGGGCTACGAGCAGTACTTC
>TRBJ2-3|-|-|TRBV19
CASSILPNTDTQYF
TGTGCCAGTAGTATCTTGCCTAACACAGATACGCAGTATTTT
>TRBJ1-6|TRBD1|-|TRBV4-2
CASSQEVRGPYWPLHF
TGTGCCAGCAGCCAAGAAGTCAGGGGGCCCTATTGGCCCCTCCACTTT
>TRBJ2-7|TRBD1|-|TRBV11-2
CASRDRGFSYEQYF
TGTGCCAGCAGGGACAGGGGGTTTTCCTACGAGCAGTACTTC
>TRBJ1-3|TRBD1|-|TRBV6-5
CASRTQGALGNTIYF
TGTGCCAGCAGGACACAGGGGGCGTTGGGAAACACCATATATTTT
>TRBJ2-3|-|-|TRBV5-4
CASGQGGDTQYF
TGTGCCAGCGGTCAGGGGGGAGATACGCAGTATTTT
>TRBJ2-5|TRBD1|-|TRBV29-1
CSVGHRGQEQETQYF
TGCAGCGTTGGCCACCGTGGACAGGAGCAAGAGACCCAGTACTTC
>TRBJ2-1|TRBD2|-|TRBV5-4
CASSLGLAGGYNEQFF
TGTGCCAGCAGTCTCGGACTAGCGGGGGGCTACAATGAGCAGTTCTTC
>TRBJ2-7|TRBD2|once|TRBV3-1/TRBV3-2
CASSQRAISGADEQYF
TGTGCCAGCAGCCAGAGGGCTATTAGCGGGGCTGACGAGCAGTACTTC
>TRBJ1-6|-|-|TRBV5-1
CASSLEGRGAYNSPLHF
TGCGCCAGCAGCTTGGAAGGCAGGGGCGCCTATAATTCACCCCTCCACTTT
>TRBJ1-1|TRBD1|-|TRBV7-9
CASSPRGQGITEAFF
TGTGCCAGCAGCCCACGGGGACAGGGTATCACTGAAGCTTTCTTT
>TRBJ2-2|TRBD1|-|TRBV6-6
CASSYSRQGANRELFF
TGTGCCAGCAGTTACTCGAGACAGGGGGCAAACAGGGAGCTGTTTTTT
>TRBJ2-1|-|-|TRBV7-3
CASSLTGVYNEQFF
TGTGCCAGCAGCTTAACAGGGGTCTACAATGAGCAGTTCTTC
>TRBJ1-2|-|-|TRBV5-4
CASSPPFSHGYTF
TGTGCCAGCAGCCCCCCGTTTAGCCATGGCTACACCTTC
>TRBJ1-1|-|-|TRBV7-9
CASSSTPQGWAFF
TGTGCCAGCAGCTCGACCCCCCAGGGCTGGGCTTTCTTT
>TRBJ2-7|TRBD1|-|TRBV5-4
CASSLPGQLSYEQYF
TGTGCCAGCAGCCTCCCGGGACAGCTCTCCTACGAGCAGTACTTC
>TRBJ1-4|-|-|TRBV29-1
CSVRDKGEKLFF
TGCAGCGTTCGGGACAAGGGAGAAAAACTGTTTTTT
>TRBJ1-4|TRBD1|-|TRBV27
CASSSDRVTEKLFF
TGTGCCAGCAGTTCGGACAGGGTGACTGAAAAACTGTTTTTT
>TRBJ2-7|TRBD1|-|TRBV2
CASSRWTGRDSLSYEQYF
TGTGCCAGCAGCAGATGGACAGGCCGTGATTCCCTGTCCTACGAGCAGTACTTC
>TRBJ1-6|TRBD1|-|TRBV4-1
CASSQDHRGLVSPLHF
TGCGCCAGCAGCCAAGATCACAGGGGGCTAGTTTCACCCCTCCACTTT
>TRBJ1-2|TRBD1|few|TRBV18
CASLSGTGYGYTF
TGTGCCAGCTTATCCGGGACAGGGTATGGCTACACCTTC
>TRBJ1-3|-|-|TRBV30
CAWMRGAGNTIYF
TGTGCCTGGATGCGGGGAGCTGGAAACACCATATATTTT
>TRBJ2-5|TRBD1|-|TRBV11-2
CASSPPTGPGETQYF
TGTGCCAGCAGCCCCCCGACAGGGCCGGGAGAGACCCAGTACTTC
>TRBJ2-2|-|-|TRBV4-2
CASSPGDSAGELFF
TGTGCCAGCAGTCCTGGAGACAGTGCCGGGGAGCTGTTTTTT
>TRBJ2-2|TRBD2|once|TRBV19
CASRTSGVMQGELFF
TGTGCCAGCCGGACTAGCGGGGTGATGCAGGGGGAGCTGTTTTTT
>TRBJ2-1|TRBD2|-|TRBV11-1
CASSPKTSGGYNEQFF
TGTGCCAGCAGCCCGAAGACTAGCGGGGGCTACAATGAGCAGTTCTTC
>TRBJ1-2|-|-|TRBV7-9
CASSPTLDSYGYTF
TGTGCCAGCAGCCCGACTCTCGACAGCTATGGCTACACCTTC
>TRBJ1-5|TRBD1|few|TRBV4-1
CASSLDTGGQPQHF
TGCGCCAGCAGCCTTGATACAGGGGGTCAGCCCCAGCATTTT
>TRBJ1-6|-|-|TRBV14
CASSHRDSVRQNSPLHF
TGTGCCAGCAGCCATCGGGACTCGGTACGGCAAAATTCACCCCTCCACTTT
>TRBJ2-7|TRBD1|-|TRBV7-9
CASSPRGAGGSYEQYF
TGTGCCAGCAGCCCCCGAGGGGCAGGGGGATCCTACGAGCAGTACTTC
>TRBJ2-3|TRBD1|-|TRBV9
CASSVAGTGPADTQYF
TGTGCCAGCAGCGTAGCCGGGACAGGGCCGGCAGATACGCAGTATTTT
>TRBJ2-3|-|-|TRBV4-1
CASSKDPGGTDTQYF
TGCGCCAGCAGCAAAGACCCAGGGGGCACAGATACGCAGTATTTT
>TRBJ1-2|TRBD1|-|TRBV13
CASSPPRDSLPPGGYTF
TGTGCCAGCAGCCCCCCCAGGGACAGCCTACCCCCGGGTGGCTACACCTTC
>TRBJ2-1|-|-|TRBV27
CASSLWLSGNEQFF
TGTGCCAGCAGTTTATGGTTATCGGGTAATGAGCAGTTCTTC
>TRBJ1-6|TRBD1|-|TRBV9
CASSRTGDGKSPLHF
TGTGCCAGCAGCCGGACAGGGGACGGGAAATCACCCCTCCACTTT
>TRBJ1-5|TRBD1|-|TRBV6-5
CASITSGGNQPQHF
TGTGCCAGCATTACGTCAGGGGGTAATCAGCCCCAGCATTTT
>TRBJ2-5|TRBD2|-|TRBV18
CASSPVLGSSGTQYF
TGTGCCAGCTCACCGGTCCTGGGGTCTAGCGGGACCCAGTACTTC
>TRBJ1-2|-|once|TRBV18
CASSPTLDPAGGGYTF
TGTGCCAGCTCACCAACCCTCGACCCCGCCGGCGGCGGCTACACCTTC
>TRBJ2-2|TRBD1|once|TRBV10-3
CAISESTPMRRTGNTGELFF
TGTGCCATCAGTGAGTCGACCCCAATGAGGAGGACAGGGAACACCGGGGAGCTGTTTTTT
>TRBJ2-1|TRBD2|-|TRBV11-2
CASSSPGTSRGEQFF
TGTGCCAGCAGCTCGCCCGGGACTAGCCGGGGTGAGCAGTTCTTC
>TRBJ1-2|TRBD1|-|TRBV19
CASSITGDYYGYTF
TGTGCCAGTAGTATAACAGGGGATTACTATGGCTACACCTTC
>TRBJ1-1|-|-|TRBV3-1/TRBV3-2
CASSQEDGRRTEAFF
TGTGCCAGCAGCCAAGAGGACGGGAGAAGGACTGAAGCTTTCTTT
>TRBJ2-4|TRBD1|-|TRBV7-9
CASSYDRGLYQAKNIQYF
TGTGCCAGCAGCTACGACAGGGGCCTTTACCAGGCAAAAAACATTCAGTACTTC
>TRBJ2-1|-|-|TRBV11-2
CASSVQLLEQFF
TGTGCCAGCAGCGTACAGTTACTTGAGCAGTTCTTC